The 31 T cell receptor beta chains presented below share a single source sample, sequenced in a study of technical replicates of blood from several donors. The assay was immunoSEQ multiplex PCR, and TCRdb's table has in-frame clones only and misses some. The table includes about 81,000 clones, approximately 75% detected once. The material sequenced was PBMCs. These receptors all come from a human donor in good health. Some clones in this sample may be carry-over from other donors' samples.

This CDR3 is CASRRGIATNEKLFF. CDR3 DNA sequence: TGTGCCAGCAGGCGGGGGATTGCAACTAATGAAAAACTGTTTTTT. J is TRBJ1-4 and V is TRBV5-8, with D maybe TRBD1 (5 bases). Germline CDR1 reads SGHTS; CDR2 reads YDEGEE. The CDR3 length is 15 residues. Trimming took off 5 bases at V and 0 bases at J, with 11 bases between the two ends.

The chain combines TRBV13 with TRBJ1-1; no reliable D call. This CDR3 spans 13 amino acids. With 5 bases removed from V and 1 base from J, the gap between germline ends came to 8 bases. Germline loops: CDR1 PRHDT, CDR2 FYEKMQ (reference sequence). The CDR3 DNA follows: TGTGCCAGCAGCCTAAACAGGAACACTGAAGCTTTCTTT. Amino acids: CASSLNRNTEAFF.

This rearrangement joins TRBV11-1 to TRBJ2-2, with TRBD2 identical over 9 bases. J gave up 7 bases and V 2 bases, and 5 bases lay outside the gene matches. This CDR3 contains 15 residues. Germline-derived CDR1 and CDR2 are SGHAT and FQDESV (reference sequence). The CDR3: CASSLRRGGIGELFF. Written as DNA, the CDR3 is TGTGCCAGCAGCTTAAGGCGGGGGGGCATCGGGGAGCTGTTTTTT.

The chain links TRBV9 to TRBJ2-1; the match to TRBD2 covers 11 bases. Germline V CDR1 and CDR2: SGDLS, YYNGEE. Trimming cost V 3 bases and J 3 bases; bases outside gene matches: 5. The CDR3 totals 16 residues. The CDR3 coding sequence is TGTGCCAGCAGCGCCCGACTAGCGGGGCTCTACAATGAGCAGTTCTTC. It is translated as CASSARLAGLYNEQFF.

The chain's CDR3 is CASSLRGTGGQHF. In nucleotides, the CDR3 is TGTGCCAGCAGCTTAAGGGGGACAGGGGGGCAGCATTTT. This rearrangement joins TRBV7-2 to TRBJ1-5; 11 positions agree with TRBD1. The V gene's germline CDR1 is SGHTA and CDR2 FQGNSA. Trimming at V came to 2 bases and at J to 13 bases, leaving 4 bases not matched to a gene. This CDR3 is 13 amino acids long.

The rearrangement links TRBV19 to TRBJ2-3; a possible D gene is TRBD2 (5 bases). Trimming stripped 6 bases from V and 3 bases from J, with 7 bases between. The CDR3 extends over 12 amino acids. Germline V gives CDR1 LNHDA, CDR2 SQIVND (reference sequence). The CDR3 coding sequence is TGTGCCAGTAGACGGGAAACAGATACGCAGTATTTT. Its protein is CASRRETDTQYF.

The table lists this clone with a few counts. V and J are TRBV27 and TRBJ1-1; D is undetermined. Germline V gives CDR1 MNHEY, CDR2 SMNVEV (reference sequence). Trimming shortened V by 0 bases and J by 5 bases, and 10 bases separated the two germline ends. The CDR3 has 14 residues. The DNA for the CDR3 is TGTGCCAGCAGTTTATCGGGGAGAGGAACTGAAGCTTTCTTT. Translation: CASSLSGRGTEAFF.

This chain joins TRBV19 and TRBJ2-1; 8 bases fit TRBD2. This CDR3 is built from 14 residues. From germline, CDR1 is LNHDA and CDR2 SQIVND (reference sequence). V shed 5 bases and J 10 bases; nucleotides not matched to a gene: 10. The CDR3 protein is CASSVTGGPREQFF. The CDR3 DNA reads TGTGCCAGTAGTGTTACGGGAGGGCCTCGAGAGCAGTTCTTC. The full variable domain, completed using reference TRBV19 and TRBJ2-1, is DGGITQSPKYLFRKEGQNVTLSCEQNLNHDAMYWYRQDPGQGLRLIYYSQIVNDFQKGDIAEGYSVSREKKESFPLTVTSAQKNPTAFYLCASSVTGGPREQFFGPGTRLTVL.

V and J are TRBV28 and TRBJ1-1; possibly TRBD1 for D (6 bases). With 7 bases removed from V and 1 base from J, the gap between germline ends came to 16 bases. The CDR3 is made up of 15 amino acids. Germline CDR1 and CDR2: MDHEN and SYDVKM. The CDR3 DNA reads TGTGCCAGCAACCTACCTCTGGGACAGAACACTGAAGCTTTCTTT. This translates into CASNLPLGQNTEAFF.

CDR3 protein: CASSEPGGRQETQYF. The CDR3 region has the DNA TGTGCCAGCAGTGAGCCAGGAGGTCGCCAAGAGACCCAGTACTTC. The J gene is TRBJ2-5, the V gene TRBV2, with D maybe TRBD2 (5 bases). The CDR3 is made up of 15 amino acids. Germline CDR1 is SNHLY and CDR2 is FYNNEI. Trimming removed 3 bases from V and 1 base from J, with 12 bases in between.

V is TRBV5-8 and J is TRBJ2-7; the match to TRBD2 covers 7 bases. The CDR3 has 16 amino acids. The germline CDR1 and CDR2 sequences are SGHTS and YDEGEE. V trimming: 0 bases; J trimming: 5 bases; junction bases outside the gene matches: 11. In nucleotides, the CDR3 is TGTGCCAGCAGCTTGGCCTTGGGGGGGACGACCGACGAGCAGTACTTC. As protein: CASSLALGGTTDEQYF.

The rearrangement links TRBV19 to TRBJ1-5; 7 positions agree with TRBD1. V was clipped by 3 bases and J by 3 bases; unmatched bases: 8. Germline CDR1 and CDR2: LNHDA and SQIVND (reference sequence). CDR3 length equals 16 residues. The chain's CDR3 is CASSMGQNWDNQPQHF. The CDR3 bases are TGTGCCAGTAGTATGGGACAGAACTGGGACAATCAGCCCCAGCATTTT.

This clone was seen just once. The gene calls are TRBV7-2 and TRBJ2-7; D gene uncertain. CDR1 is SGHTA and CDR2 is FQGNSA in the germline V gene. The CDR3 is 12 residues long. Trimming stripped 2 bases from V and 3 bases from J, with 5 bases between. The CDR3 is CASSLNNYEQYF. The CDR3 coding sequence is TGTGCCAGCAGCTTAAATAACTACGAGCAGTACTTC.

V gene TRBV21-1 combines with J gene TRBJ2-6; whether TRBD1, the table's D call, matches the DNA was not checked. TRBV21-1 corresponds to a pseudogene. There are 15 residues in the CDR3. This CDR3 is CASSKEGSGANVLTF. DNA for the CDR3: TGTGCCAGCAGCAAAGAGGGGTCTGGGGCCAACGTCCTGACTTTC.

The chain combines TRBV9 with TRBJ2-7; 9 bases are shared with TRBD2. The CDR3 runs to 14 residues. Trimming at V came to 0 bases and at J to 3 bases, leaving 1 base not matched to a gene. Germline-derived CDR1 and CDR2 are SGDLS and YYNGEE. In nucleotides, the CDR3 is TGTGCCAGCAGCGTAGGACTAGCGGACTACGAGCAGTACTTC. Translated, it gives CASSVGLADYEQYF.

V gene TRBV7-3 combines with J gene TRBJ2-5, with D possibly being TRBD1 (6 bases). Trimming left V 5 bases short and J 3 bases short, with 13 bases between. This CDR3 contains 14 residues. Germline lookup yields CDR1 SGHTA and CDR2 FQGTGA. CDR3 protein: CASSPGHSKETQYF. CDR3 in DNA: TGTGCCAGCAGCCCGGGACATTCTAAAGAGACCCAGTACTTC.

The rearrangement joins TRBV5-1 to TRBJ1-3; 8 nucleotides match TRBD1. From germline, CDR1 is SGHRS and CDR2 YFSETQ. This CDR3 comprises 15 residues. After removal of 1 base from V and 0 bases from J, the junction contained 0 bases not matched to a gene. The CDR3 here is CASSLTGGSGNTIYF. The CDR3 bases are TGCGCCAGCAGCTTGACAGGGGGCTCTGGAAACACCATATATTTT. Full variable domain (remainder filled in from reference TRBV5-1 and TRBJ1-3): KAGVTQTPRYLIKTRGQQVTLSCSPISGHRSVSWYQQTPGQGLQFLFEYFSETQRNKGNFPGRFSGRQFSNSRSEMNVSTLELGDSALYLCASSLTGGSGNTIYFGEGSWLTVV.

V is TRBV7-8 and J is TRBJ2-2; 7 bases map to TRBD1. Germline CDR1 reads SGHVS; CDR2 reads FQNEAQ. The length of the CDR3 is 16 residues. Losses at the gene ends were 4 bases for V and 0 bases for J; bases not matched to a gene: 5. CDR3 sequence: CASSYPRGSNTGELFF. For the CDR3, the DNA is TGTGCCAGCAGCTATCCCAGGGGGTCGAACACCGGGGAGCTGTTTTTT.

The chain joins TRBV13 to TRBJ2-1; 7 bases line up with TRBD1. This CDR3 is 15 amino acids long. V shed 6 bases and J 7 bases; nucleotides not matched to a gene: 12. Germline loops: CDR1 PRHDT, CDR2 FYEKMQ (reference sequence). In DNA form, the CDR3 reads TGTGCCAGCAGTACCGGGACAGCAGCTGAGAATGAGCAGTTCTTC. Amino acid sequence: CASSTGTAAENEQFF.

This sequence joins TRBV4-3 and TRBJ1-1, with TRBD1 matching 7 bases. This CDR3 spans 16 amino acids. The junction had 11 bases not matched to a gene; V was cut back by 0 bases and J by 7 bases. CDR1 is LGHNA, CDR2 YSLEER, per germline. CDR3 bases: TGCGCCAGCAGCCAAGAGAGCACAGGGGTCCTGGGTGAAGCTTTCTTT. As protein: CASSQESTGVLGEAFF.

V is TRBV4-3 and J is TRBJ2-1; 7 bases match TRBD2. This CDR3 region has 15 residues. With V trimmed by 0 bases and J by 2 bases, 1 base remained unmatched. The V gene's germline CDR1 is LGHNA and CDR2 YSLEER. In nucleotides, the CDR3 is TGCGCCAGCAGCCAAGATCGGGAGGCCTACAATGAGCAGTTCTTC. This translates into CASSQDREAYNEQFF.

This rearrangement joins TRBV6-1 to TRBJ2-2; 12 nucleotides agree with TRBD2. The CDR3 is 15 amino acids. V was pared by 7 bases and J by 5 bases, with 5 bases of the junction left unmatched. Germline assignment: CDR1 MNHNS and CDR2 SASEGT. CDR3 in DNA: TGTGCCAGCACTAGCGGGAGGGCCTGGACCGGGGAGCTGTTTTTT. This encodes CASTSGRAWTGELFF.

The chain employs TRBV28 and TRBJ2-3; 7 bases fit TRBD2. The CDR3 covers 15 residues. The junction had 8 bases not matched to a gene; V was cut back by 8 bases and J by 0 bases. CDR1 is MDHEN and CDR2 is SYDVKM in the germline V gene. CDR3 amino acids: CASSVGSGSTDTQYF. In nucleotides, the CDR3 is TGTGCCAGCTCAGTCGGTAGCGGGAGCACAGATACGCAGTATTTT.

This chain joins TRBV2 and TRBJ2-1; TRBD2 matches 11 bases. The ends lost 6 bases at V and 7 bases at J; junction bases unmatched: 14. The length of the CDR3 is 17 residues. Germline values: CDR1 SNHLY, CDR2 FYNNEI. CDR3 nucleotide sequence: TGTGCCAGCAGGAAGGGGGTTAGCGGGAGGGCCGGGAATGAGCAGTTCTTC. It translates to CASRKGVSGRAGNEQFF.

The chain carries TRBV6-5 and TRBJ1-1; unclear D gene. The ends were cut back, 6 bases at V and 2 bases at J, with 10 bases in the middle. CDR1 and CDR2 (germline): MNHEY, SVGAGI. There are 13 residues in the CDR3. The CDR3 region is CASSRKINTEAFF. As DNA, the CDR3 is TGTGCCAGCAGCCGTAAAATAAACACTGAAGCTTTCTTT.

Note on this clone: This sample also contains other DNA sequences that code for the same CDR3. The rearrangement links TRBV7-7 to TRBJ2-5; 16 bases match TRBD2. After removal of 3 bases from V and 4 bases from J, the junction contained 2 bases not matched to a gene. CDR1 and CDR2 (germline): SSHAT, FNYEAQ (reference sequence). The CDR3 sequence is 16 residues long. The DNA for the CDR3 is TGTGCCAGCAGCTTGGGACTAGCGGGGGGGCGAGAGACCCAGTACTTC. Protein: CASSLGLAGGRETQYF.

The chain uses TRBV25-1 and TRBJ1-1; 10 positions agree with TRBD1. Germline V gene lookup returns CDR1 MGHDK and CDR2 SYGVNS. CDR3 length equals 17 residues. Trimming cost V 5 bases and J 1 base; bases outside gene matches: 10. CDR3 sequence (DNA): TGTGCCAGCAGTCCCGGGACAGGGGCCTTAGGGAACACTGAAGCTTTCTTT. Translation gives CASSPGTGALGNTEAFF.

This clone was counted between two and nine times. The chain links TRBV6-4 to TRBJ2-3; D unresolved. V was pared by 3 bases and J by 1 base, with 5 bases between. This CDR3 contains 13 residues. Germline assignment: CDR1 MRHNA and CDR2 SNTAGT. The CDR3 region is CASSETGTDTQYF. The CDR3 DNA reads TGTGCCAGCAGTGAGACTGGCACAGATACGCAGTATTTT.

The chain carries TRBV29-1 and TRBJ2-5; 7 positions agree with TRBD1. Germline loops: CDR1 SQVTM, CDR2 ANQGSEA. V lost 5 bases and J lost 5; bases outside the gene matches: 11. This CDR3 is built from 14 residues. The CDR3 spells CSVRNRGGHETQYF. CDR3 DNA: TGCAGCGTTCGAAACAGGGGTGGGCACGAGACCCAGTACTTC.

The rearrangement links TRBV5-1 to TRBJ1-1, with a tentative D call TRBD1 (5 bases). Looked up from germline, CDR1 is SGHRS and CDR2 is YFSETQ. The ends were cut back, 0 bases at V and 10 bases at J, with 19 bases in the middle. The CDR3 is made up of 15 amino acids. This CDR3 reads CASSLEPQGPVVAFF. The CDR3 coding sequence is TGCGCCAGCAGCTTGGAGCCGCAGGGTCCGGTTGTAGCTTTCTTT.

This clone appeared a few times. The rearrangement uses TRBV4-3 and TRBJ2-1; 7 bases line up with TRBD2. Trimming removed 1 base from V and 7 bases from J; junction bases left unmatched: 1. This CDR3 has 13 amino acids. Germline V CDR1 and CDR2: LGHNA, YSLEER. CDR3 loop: CASSQGGRNEQFF. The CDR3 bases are TGCGCCAGCAGCCAAGGCGGGAGAAATGAGCAGTTCTTC.